These 25 T cell receptor beta chains originate from one sample sequenced in a study of shared clonotypes between healthy human individuals. Cells designated naive CD8 were CD45RO-negative and were positively selected for CCR7, with terminally differentiated effector memory CD45RA+ cells excluded. The data were produced by immunoSEQ multiplex PCR, yet TCRdb's version contains in-frame clones alone and is incomplete. The table includes around 2.1 million clones, 85% to 95% detected once. Sequencing input: naive CD8+ T cells from PBMCs. Receptors originate from a man between 18 and 35 years old in good health. Some clones in this sample may be carry-over from other donors' samples.

The genes are TRBV7-9 and TRBJ2-7, with TRBD2 matching 11 bases. Germline V gene data show CDR1 as SEHNR and CDR2 as FQNEAQ (reference sequence). This CDR3 comprises 15 residues. The ends lost 3 bases at V and 5 bases at J; junction bases unmatched: 6. The CDR3 nucleotides read TGTGCCAGCAGCTTTAGCGGGAGGGCCAGAGACGAGCAGTACTTC. This gives the protein CASSFSGRARDEQYF.

This chain links TRBV5-6 with TRBJ1-1; weak D call: TRBD1 (5 bases). This CDR3 is built from 14 residues. With 4 bases removed from V and 2 bases from J, the gap between germline ends came to 12 bases. Germline V CDR1 and CDR2: SGHDT, YYEEEE. The DNA for the CDR3 is TGTGCCAGCAGCCCGGGACGGCTAAACACTGAAGCTTTCTTT. This translates into CASSPGRLNTEAFF. Combining the CDR3 with reference TRBV5-6 and TRBJ1-1 gives the whole variable domain DAGVTQSPTHLIKTRGQQVTLRCSPKSGHDTVSWYQQALGQGPQFIFQYYEEEERQRGNFPDRFSGHQFPNYSSELNVNALLLGDSALYLCASSPGRLNTEAFFGQGTRLTVV.

The rearrangement links TRBV11-2 to TRBJ1-4; D possibly corresponds to TRBD1 (6 bases). Germline-derived CDR1 and CDR2 are SGHAT and FQNNGV. The CDR3 contains 16 residues. V was clipped by 5 bases and J by 0 bases, with 13 bases between them. The CDR3 reads CASSRGQTTTNEKLFF. CDR3 DNA sequence: TGTGCCAGCAGCCGCGGACAGACTACAACTAATGAAAAACTGTTTTTT. Variable domain in full (rest from reference TRBV11-2 and TRBJ1-4): EAGVAQSPRYKIIEKRQSVAFWCNPISGHATLYWYQQILGQGPKLLIQFQNNGVVDDSQLPKDRFSAERLKGVDSTLKIQPAKLEDSAVYLCASSRGQTTTNEKLFFGSGTQLSVL.

The chain recombines TRBV27 with TRBJ2-7; D gene unclear. The V end lost 6 bases, the J end lost 3 bases, and 15 bases lay between the germline ends. Germline CDR1 and CDR2: MNHEY and SMNVEV (reference sequence). This CDR3 region has 14 residues. The chain's CDR3 is CASSLGFRDYEQYF. The CDR3 coding sequence is TGTGCCAGCAGCCTCGGGTTCAGAGACTACGAGCAGTACTTC.

The sample holds one count of this clone. The chain joins TRBV29-1 to TRBJ2-7, with 8 bases lining up with TRBD2. V gave up 6 bases and J gave up 0 bases; unmatched junction bases: 7. The germline gives CDR1 SQVTM, CDR2 ANQGSEA. The CDR3 has 14 residues. DNA for the CDR3: TGCAGCGTCGAATTAAGCGGGAGCTCCTACGAGCAGTACTTC. This codes for CSVELSGSSYEQYF.

This sequence joins TRBV7-2 and TRBJ2-5, with TRBD2 matching 10 bases. The CDR3 sequence is 18 residues long. Germline V gene data show CDR1 as SGHTA and CDR2 as FQGNSA. J gave up 3 bases and V 1 base, and 11 bases lay outside the gene matches. The CDR3 DNA is TGTGCCAGCAGCTTAGAGTGGAGTGGACTAGCGGAGGAAGAGACCCAGTACTTC. Its protein product is CASSLEWSGLAEEETQYF.

The chain uses TRBV2 and TRBJ2-1; D remains ambiguous. Deletions cut 0 bases from V and 5 bases from J, with 17 bases between. Germline lookup yields CDR1 SNHLY and CDR2 FYNNEI. The CDR3 has 17 amino acids. The CDR3 region has the DNA TGTGCCAGCAGTGAAGCGCATCGAGCGCGAAGAAACAATGAGCAGTTCTTC. This translates into CASSEAHRARRNNEQFF.

The chain recombines TRBV19 with TRBJ2-7; 7 nucleotides match TRBD1. V gave up 5 bases and J gave up 5 bases; unmatched junction bases: 9. There are 14 residues in the CDR3. Germline V gene lookup returns CDR1 LNHDA and CDR2 SQIVND (reference sequence). The CDR3 loop reads CASSSRGSPNEQYF. The CDR3 DNA reads as TGTGCCAGTAGTTCCAGGGGGTCCCCTAACGAGCAGTACTTC.

The rearrangement joins TRBV4-2 to TRBJ2-6; D may be TRBD1 or TRBD2 (5 bases each). Trimming pared 4 bases from V and 2 bases from J, leaving 21 bases between. The CDR3 loop spans 19 amino acids. The germline CDR1 and CDR2 sequences are LGHNA and YNFKEQ. CDR3 sequence reads: CASSPSGGPRGPGANVLTF. The CDR3, as DNA: TGTGCCAGCAGCCCGAGTGGGGGACCCCGCGGGCCTGGGGCCAACGTCCTGACTTTC.

This chain joins TRBV6-1 and TRBJ2-7; 7 bases are shared with TRBD2. Germline CDR1 and CDR2: MNHNS and SASEGT. V was pared by 10 bases and J by 3 bases, with 9 bases of the junction left unmatched. CDR3 length: 13 residues. The DNA of the CDR3 is TGTGCCATCCTCGGGACTACTTTCTACGAGCAGTACTTC. Its protein product is CAILGTTFYEQYF.

J is TRBJ2-7 and V is TRBV7-2; 9 bases are a match to TRBD2. The germline V gene encodes CDR1 SGHTA and CDR2 FQGNSA. This CDR3 is built from 17 residues. The junction had 11 bases not matched to a gene; V was cut back by 3 bases and J by 2 bases. For the CDR3, the DNA is TGTGCCAGCAGCTTTCGACTAGCGGAACTACCAACCTACGAGCAGTACTTC. Encoded protein: CASSFRLAELPTYEQYF.

This clone was seen a few times. This same CDR3 is encoded by further DNA sequences in the sample. The genes are TRBV13 and TRBJ2-7; D might be TRBD2 (6 bases). There are 14 residues in the CDR3. The ends were cut back, 0 bases at V and 5 bases at J, with 11 bases in the middle. The germline V gene encodes CDR1 PRHDT and CDR2 FYEKMQ (reference sequence). This CDR3 is CASSLGRRDHEQYF. CDR3 nucleotide sequence: TGTGCCAGCAGCTTAGGGCGGAGGGACCACGAGCAGTACTTC.

This chain joins TRBV5-1 and TRBJ1-1; D gene uncertain. The germline gives CDR1 SGHRS, CDR2 YFSETQ. Between the trimmed V and J ends, which lost 0 bases and 3 bases, there was a span of 6 bases. CDR3 length equals 13 residues. Here the CDR3 DNA reads TGCGCCAGCAGCTTGGGGGGTGACACTGAAGCTTTCTTT. Amino acids: CASSLGGDTEAFF.

V is TRBV30 and J is TRBJ2-4; TRBD1 is a possible D gene (6 bases). Germline V gives CDR1 GTSNPN, CDR2 SVGIG (reference sequence). The CDR3 totals 14 residues. The ends were cut back, 1 base at V and 3 bases at J, with 10 bases in the middle. CDR3 sequence (DNA): TGTGCCTGGAGTGAGGGGGTCGGCAAAAACATTCAGTACTTC. This gives the protein CAWSEGVGKNIQYF.

V and J are TRBV4-3 and TRBJ2-3; 8 bases match TRBD2. The junction had 6 bases not matched to a gene; V was cut back by 4 bases and J by 3 bases. This CDR3 comprises 15 residues. CDR1 and CDR2 (germline): LGHNA, YSLEER. For the CDR3, the DNA is TGCGCCAGCAGCCCCGGGGGGGGCACGACAGATACGCAGTATTTT. Translating it yields CASSPGGGTTDTQYF.

The chain couples TRBV7-9 to TRBJ1-4; unclear D gene. Germline CDR1 reads SEHNR; CDR2 reads FQNEAQ (reference sequence). Trimming took off 1 base at V and 4 bases at J, with 7 bases between the two ends. CDR3 length: 14 residues. The CDR3 loop is CASSLGQINEKLFF. The DNA for the CDR3 is TGTGCCAGCAGCTTAGGCCAGATTAATGAAAAACTGTTTTTT.

V gene TRBV14 combines with J gene TRBJ2-3, with TRBD2 matching 7 bases. This CDR3 is 17 amino acids long. J lost 2 bases, V lost 1 base, and 9 bases had no gene match. In germline, CDR1 is SGHDN, CDR2 FVKESK. The DNA for the CDR3 is TGTGCCAGCAGCCAAGGCCCCACTAGCGAATACACAGATACGCAGTATTTT. Its translation: CASSQGPTSEYTDTQYF.

The chain recombines TRBV9 with TRBJ1-4, with D possibly TRBD1 on 6 matching bases. The V end was cut by 3 bases, the J end by 7 bases, with 13 bases between. This CDR3 contains 14 residues. Germline V gene lookup returns CDR1 SGDLS and CDR2 YYNGEE. The CDR3 sequence is CASSDGGAGEKLFF. The CDR3, as DNA: TGTGCCAGCAGCGATGGGGGCGCCGGTGAAAAACTGTTTTTT. The full variable domain, completed using reference TRBV9 and TRBJ1-4, is DSGVTQTPKHLITATGQRVTLRCSPRSGDLSVYWYQQSLDQGLQFLIQYYNGEERAKGNILERFSAQQFPDLHSELNLSSLELGDSALYFCASSDGGAGEKLFFGSGTQLSVL.

The genes are TRBV28 and TRBJ2-2, with unresolved D. This CDR3 has 15 residues. With 5 bases removed from V and 4 bases from J, the gap between germline ends came to 14 bases. The germline gives CDR1 MDHEN, CDR2 SYDVKM. CDR3 nucleotide sequence: TGTGCCAGCAGTCCGCCTAGGGTTGCCACCGGGGAGCTGTTTTTT. Translated: CASSPPRVATGELFF.

This sequence joins TRBV28 and TRBJ2-2, with D unclear. V was cut by 7 bases and J by 1 base, with 10 bases left in between. In germline, CDR1 is MDHEN, CDR2 SYDVKM. The CDR3 contains 14 residues. CDR3 loop: CASNPLGNTGELFF. The CDR3 DNA follows: TGTGCCAGCAACCCTCTAGGGAACACCGGGGAGCTGTTTTTT. Together with reference TRBV28 and TRBJ2-2, the CDR3 gives the full variable domain: DVKVTQSSRYLVKRTGEKVFLECVQDMDHENMFWYRQDPGLGLRLIYFSYDVKMKEKGDIPEGYSVSREKKERFSLILESASTNQTSMYLCASNPLGNTGELFFGEGSRLTVL.

The chain has TRBV7-9 and TRBJ1-1; D not certain. The germline CDR1 and CDR2 sequences are SEHNR and FQNEAQ (reference sequence). The V end lost 5 bases, the J end lost 1 base, and 11 bases lay between the germline ends. CDR3 length equals 14 residues. As DNA, the CDR3 is TGTGCCAGCAGCCGTAGAGACAAGAACACTGAAGCTTTCTTT. This encodes CASSRRDKNTEAFF.

The genes are TRBV2 and TRBJ2-7, with 11 bases lining up with TRBD2. The CDR3 has 14 amino acids. Germline V gene sequence: CDR1 SNHLY, CDR2 FYNNEI. V was clipped by 8 bases and J by 3 bases; unmatched bases: 6. The CDR3 is CASQVTSGNYEQYF. In DNA form, the CDR3 reads TGTGCCAGCCAAGTGACTAGCGGGAACTACGAGCAGTACTTC.

Remarks on this clone: Other DNA sequences in this specimen translate into the identical CDR3. The V gene is TRBV27, the J gene TRBJ1-5; 10 nucleotides match TRBD1. The CDR3 length is 14 residues. Germline V CDR1 and CDR2: MNHEY, SMNVEV (reference sequence). Trimming took 3 bases from V and 7 from J; bases not matched to a gene: 3. The CDR3 nucleotides read TGTGCCAGCAGTTTTGGGACAGGGGTCCAGCCCCAGCATTTT. This translates into CASSFGTGVQPQHF.

Turning to this clone: A junction end diverges from the germline sequence, so it may reflect a read error. This chain links TRBV15 with TRBJ2-7; 11 bases are a match to TRBD2. The CDR3 runs to 18 residues. CDR1 and CDR2 (germline): LNHNV, YYDKDF (reference sequence). CDR3 in DNA: TGTGCCACCAGCCGAGAGGGGGGACTAGCGGAGGGGACCTACGAGCAGTACTTC. Its protein is CATSREGGLAEGTYEQYF.

The chain carries TRBV7-9 and TRBJ2-7; D call uncertain. The germline gives CDR1 SEHNR, CDR2 FQNEAQ (reference sequence). V lost 5 bases to trimming and J lost 0 bases, with 11 bases between them. The CDR3 is made up of 14 amino acids. CDR3 residues: CASSPPLDSYEQYF. In DNA, the CDR3 is TGTGCCAGCAGCCCTCCCCTGGACTCCTACGAGCAGTACTTC.